This TCR beta chain derives from a study of post-analysis software for immune sequencing data. The overall study: The disease courses spanned relapsing-remitting, secondary progressive and progressive-relapsing forms of multiple sclerosis. Study-level points and caveats: With TRBV5-6, TRBV5-1 and TRBV20-1 included, 4 to 6 TRBV segments were more frequent in patients than in controls. People with multiple sclerosis had a significantly lower normalized Chao1 diversity than controls did. The F measure placed samples prepared in the same batch into strongly shared clusters.

The V and J ends lost 6 bases and 1 base respectively, with 10 bases between them. The length of the CDR3 is 13 residues. CDR1 and CDR2 (germline): KGHSH, LQKENI. About this clonotype: Its target is unknown.

Unique molecular identifiers were present in the TCR beta cDNA libraries. TCRdb passed the PCR reads through MiXCR, listing each CDR3 protein once. This table has approximately 660,000 distinct CDR3 sequences, approximately 59% appearing once. Sequencing input: blood. The chain employs TRBV18 and TRBJ2-7; TRBD1 is a possible D gene (6 bases). The sequence came from a girl aged 2-15 years with multiple sclerosis. This CDR3 is CASSPGVSYEQYF. CDR3 coding DNA: TGTGCCAGCTCTCCAGGGGTTTCCTACGAGCAGTACTTC.